The rows below give T cell receptor beta chains drawn from one sample of a study of T cells after posttransplantation cyclophosphamide. Produced via immunoSEQ multiplex PCR; TCRdb's table is partial and in-frame only. The sample shows roughly 30,000 clones, 75% to 95% of them seen only once. The sample taken for sequencing was naive CD4+ T cells sorted from blood. The receptors come from a man aged 25 to 45 in good health and a related stem cell transplant donor. Each CDR3 is given with its conserved first and last residue. The order of the fields is clone size, D gene, V gene, J gene, CDR3 protein, CDR3 DNA. D genes are given only for firm matches. Clone size appears in some rows only: once, few, many, or a class for an expanded clone.

.	TRBD1	TRBV5-1	TRBJ2-5	CASSSGMGQRVKQETQYF	TGCGCCAGCAGCTCCGGTATGGGACAGAGGGTGAAGCAAGAGACCCAGTACTTC
.	TRBD2	TRBV6-1	TRBJ2-3	CASSVASGAPTDTQYF	TGTGCCAGCAGTGTAGCTAGCGGGGCTCCCACAGATACGCAGTATTTT
.	.	TRBV7-9	TRBJ1-2	CASSLGVGPGGYTF	TGTGCCAGCAGCTTAGGTGTGGGCCCCGGTGGCTACACCTTC
.	.	TRBV19	TRBJ2-5	CASSIGTPLETQYF	TGTGCCAGTAGTATCGGTACGCCTTTGGAGACCCAGTACTTC
.	.	TRBV28	TRBJ1-4	CASSREKLFF	TGTGCCAGCAGTCGTGAAAAACTGTTTTTT
.	.	TRBV6-5	TRBJ1-4	CASSYSRGQGNEKLFF	TGTGCCAGCAGTTACTCGCGGGGGCAGGGGAATGAAAAACTGTTTTTT
.	.	TRBV6-1	TRBJ1-1	CATASNRVNPEAFF	TGTGCCACAGCTTCGAACCGGGTTAACCCTGAAGCTTTCTTT
.	TRBD1	TRBV5-6	TRBJ1-5	CASSRRGGAGNQPQHF	TGTGCCAGCAGCCGACGAGGGGGCGCAGGCAATCAGCCCCAGCATTTT
.	.	TRBV5-1	TRBJ2-1	CASSGAFEQFF	TGCGCCAGCAGTGGAGCGTTTGAGCAGTTCTTC
.	TRBD1	TRBV27	TRBJ2-1	CASSPQGAGTLSYNEQFF	TGTGCCAGCAGTCCCCAGGGGGCGGGGACCCTCTCCTACAATGAGCAGTTCTTC
.	TRBD1	TRBV7-2	TRBJ1-3	CASSLVQGAGNTIYF	TGTGCCAGCAGCTTAGTACAGGGGGCTGGAAACACCATATATTTT
.	.	TRBV6-5	TRBJ1-1	CASIRRGATEAFF	TGTGCCAGCATCCGAAGGGGTGCCACTGAAGCCTTCTTT
.	.	TRBV7-3	TRBJ1-1	CASSFGVERSEAFF	TGTGCCAGCAGCTTCGGGGTGGAGAGATCTGAAGCTTTCTTT
.	TRBD1	TRBV6-1	TRBJ2-1	CASSDRGDRGTFF	TGTGCCAGCAGTGACCGAGGGGACAGGGGAACGTTCTTC
.	.	TRBV9	TRBJ2-7	CASSVGGDERLYEQYF	TGTGCCAGCAGCGTAGGGGGGGACGAACGCTTGTACGAGCAGTACTTC
.	TRBD1	TRBV6-5	TRBJ1-2	CASSPGQGPFGYTF	TGTGCCAGCAGTCCGGGACAGGGACCCTTTGGCTACACCTTC
.	.	TRBV5-4	TRBJ1-1	CASSLPGVLNTEAFF	TGTGCCAGCAGCTTGCCGGGGGTCCTGAACACTGAAGCTTTCTTT
.	.	TRBV5-1	TRBJ2-7	CASSLVAGYEQYF	TGCGCCAGCAGCTTGGTGGCAGGCTACGAGCAGTACTTC
.	.	TRBV29-1	TRBJ2-7	CSVRVASDYEQYF	TGCAGCGTTCGGGTGGCTAGCGACTACGAGCAGTACTTC
.	TRBD1	TRBV18	TRBJ2-7	CASSPGQSYEQYF	TGTGCCAGCTCGCCGGGACAGTCCTACGAGCAGTACTTC
.	TRBD1	TRBV18	TRBJ1-5	CASSDQGAPQPQHF	TGTGCCAGCTCAGATCAGGGGGCCCCTCAGCCCCAGCATTTT
.	TRBD1	TRBV4-3	TRBJ1-2	CASSRRGGQGAVEWAFGYTF	TGCGCCAGCAGCCGCAGGGGGGGACAGGGGGCCGTAGAGTGGGCCTTTGGCTACACCTTC
.	TRBD1	TRBV7-2	TRBJ2-3	CASSYGTGGYTDTQYF	TGTGCCAGCAGCTACGGGACAGGGGGCTATACAGATACGCAGTATTTT
.	TRBD2	TRBV27	TRBJ2-7	CASSLQAGGSYEQYF	TGTGCCAGCAGTTTACAAGCGGGGGGCTCCTACGAGCAGTACTTC
.	.	TRBV7-2	TRBJ1-2	CASSLEGADYGYTF	TGTGCCAGCAGCTTAGAGGGAGCGGACTATGGCTACACCTTC
.	.	TRBV10-1	TRBJ2-2	CASGPDRNTGELFF	TGCGCCAGCGGCCCGGACAGGAACACCGGGGAGCTGTTTTTT
.	.	TRBV2	TRBJ2-7	CASSEVAGITYEQYF	TGTGCCAGCAGTGAAGTGGCAGGGATTACCTACGAGCAGTACTTC
few	TRBD1	TRBV2	TRBJ1-6	CASGTGRSPLHF	TGTGCCAGCGGGACAGGGCGGTCACCCCTCCACTTT
.	.	TRBV7-9	TRBJ1-1	CARRGSNGDTEAFF	TGTGCAAGGCGGGGGTCCAACGGAGACACTGAAGCTTTCTTT
.	TRBD2	TRBV9	TRBJ2-3	CASSVSGGSLEDTQYF	TGTGCCAGCAGCGTGAGCGGGGGGTCTTTAGAAGATACGCAGTATTTT
few	.	TRBV6-1	TRBJ1-1	CASSVRQNTEAFF	TGTGCCAGCAGTGTCAGGCAGAACACTGAAGCTTTCTTT
.	TRBD2	TRBV5-6	TRBJ2-3	CASSPGLAGQVSTDTQYF	TGTGCCAGCAGCCCGGGACTAGCGGGGCAGGTGAGCACAGATACGCAGTATTTT
.	TRBD1	TRBV7-3	TRBJ2-2	CASSLQGAGELFF	TGTGCCAGCAGCTTACAGGGGGCCGGGGAGCTGTTTTTT